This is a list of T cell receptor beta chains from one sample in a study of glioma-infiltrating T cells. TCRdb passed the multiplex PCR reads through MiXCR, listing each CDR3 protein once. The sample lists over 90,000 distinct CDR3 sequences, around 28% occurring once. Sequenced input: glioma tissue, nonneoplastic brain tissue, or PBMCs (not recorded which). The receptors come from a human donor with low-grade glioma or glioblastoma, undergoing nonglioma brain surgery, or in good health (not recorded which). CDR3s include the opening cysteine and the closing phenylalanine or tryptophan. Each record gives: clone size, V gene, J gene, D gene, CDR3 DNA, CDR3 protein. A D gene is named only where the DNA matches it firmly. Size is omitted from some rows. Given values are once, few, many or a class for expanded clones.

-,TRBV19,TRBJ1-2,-,TGTGCCAGTAGTACCCTCCAGGGAAGTGTAGTAGGCTACACCTTC,CASSTLQGSVVGYTF
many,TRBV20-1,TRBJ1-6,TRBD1,TGCAGGCCCGTACAGGGGGCCTTGATCTATAATTCACCCCTCCACTTT,CRPVQGALIYNSPLHF
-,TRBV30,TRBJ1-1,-,TGTGCCTGGAGTGGATCAATGGGACTGAACACTGAAGCTTTCTTT,CAWSGSMGLNTEAFF
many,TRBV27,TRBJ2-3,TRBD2,TGTGCCAGCAGTCTCTTTCCGGGACTAGCGGGGGGGGTAGATACGCAGTATTTT,CASSLFPGLAGGVDTQYF
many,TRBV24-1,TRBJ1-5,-,TGTGCCACCCGCGGACAGCTAGATCAGCCCCAGCATTTT,CATRGQLDQPQHF
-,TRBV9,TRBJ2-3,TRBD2,TGTGCCAGCAGCGTAGGACTAGCCGTCGCAGATACGCAGTATTTT,CASSVGLAVADTQYF
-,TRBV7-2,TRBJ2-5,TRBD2,TGTGCTAGCAAGCGGGGGGCAATCCAAGAGACCCAGTACTTC,CASKRGAIQETQYF
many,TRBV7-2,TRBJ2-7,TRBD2,TGTGCCAGCAGCTTAGTGTCGGGGGGCTCCTACGAGCAGTACTTC,CASSLVSGGSYEQYF
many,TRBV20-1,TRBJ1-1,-,TGCAGTGCTTTATCGGGGAACACTGAAGCTTTCTTT,CSALSGNTEAFF
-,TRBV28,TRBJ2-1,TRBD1,TGTGCCAGCAGTGACCGGGACAGGGCTGAGCAGTTCTTC,CASSDRDRAEQFF
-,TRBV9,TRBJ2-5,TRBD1,TGTGCCAGCAGCGCCGGGACAGGGGCCGGTACCCAAGAGACCCAGTACTTC,CASSAGTGAGTQETQYF
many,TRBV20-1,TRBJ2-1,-,TGCAGTGCTAGAGCCGGCCCGGGGGGCCAGAGAGAGCAGTTCTTC,CSARAGPGGQREQFF